Presented here are 5 T cell receptor beta chains from one specimen sequenced in a study of blood T cell repertoires in COVID-19. Assay: immunoSEQ multiplex PCR; the TCRdb copy retains only in-frame clones and omits some. The sample holds under 300,000 clones, roughly 88% seen once. Sequenced sample: PBMCs or T cells enriched from blood (not recorded which). The receptors derive from a woman aged 45 to 65 who had recovered from COVID-19.

V gene TRBV5-1 combines with J gene TRBJ1-1; 10 nucleotides match TRBD1. This CDR3 is 15 amino acids long. V lost 4 bases and J lost 4; bases outside the gene matches: 7. CDR1 and CDR2 from the germline V gene are SGHRS and YFSETQ. CDR3 DNA: TGCGCCAGCAGCCTGAGGACAGGGGGGGTCACTGAAGCTTTCTTT. This gives the protein CASSLRTGGVTEAFF. The complete variable domain, with remaining parts taken from reference TRBV5-1 and TRBJ1-1, reads KAGVTQTPRYLIKTRGQQVTLSCSPISGHRSVSWYQQTPGQGLQFLFEYFSETQRNKGNFPGRFSGRQFSNSRSEMNVSTLELGDSALYLCASSLRTGGVTEAFFGQGTRLTVV.

The CDR3 here is CASSGQGGNTGELFF. The CDR3 bases are TGTGCCAGTAGTGGACAGGGGGGGAACACCGGGGAGCTGTTTTTT. V is TRBV19 and J is TRBJ2-2; 10 bases align to TRBD1. V lost 5 bases, J lost 1 base, and 1 base stayed unmatched. The CDR3 totals 15 residues. The germline CDR1 and CDR2 sequences are LNHDA and SQIVND (reference sequence).

V usage is TRBV28 and J usage is TRBJ2-7; 11 nucleotides agree with TRBD2. The germline gives CDR1 MDHEN, CDR2 SYDVKM. The CDR3 is made up of 13 amino acids. The ends lost 6 bases at V and 5 bases at J; junction bases unmatched: 3. The CDR3 sequence: CASRLAGVDEQYF. The CDR3 bases are TGTGCCAGCAGACTAGCGGGGGTCGACGAGCAGTACTTC. Full variable domain (missing parts from reference TRBV28 and TRBJ2-7): DVKVTQSSRYLVKRTGEKVFLECVQDMDHENMFWYRQDPGLGLRLIYFSYDVKMKEKGDIPEGYSVSREKKERFSLILESASTNQTSMYLCASRLAGVDEQYFGPGTRLTVT.

The chain links TRBV19 to TRBJ1-6; TRBD1 matches at 10 bases. V shed 3 bases and J 8 bases; nucleotides not matched to a gene: 4. Germline V gene data show CDR1 as LNHDA and CDR2 as SQIVND (reference sequence). The CDR3 extends over 15 amino acids. The CDR3 sequence: CASSILGTGDSPLHF. As DNA, the CDR3 is TGTGCCAGTAGTATCTTGGGGACAGGGGATTCACCCCTCCACTTT.

This clone was seen only a few times. The V call is TRBV27, the J call TRBJ1-1, with a possible D match to TRBD1 (6 bases). The CDR3 sequence is 14 residues long. Germline assignment: CDR1 MNHEY and CDR2 SMNVEV (reference sequence). Between the trimmed V and J ends, which lost 5 bases and 0 bases, there was a span of 10 bases. The CDR3 sequence is CASSNGGLNTEAFF. CDR3 in DNA: TGTGCCAGCAGTAACGGGGGGCTGAACACTGAAGCTTTCTTT.